This T cell receptor beta chain was identified in a study of control samples from healthy donors and cancer patients. TCRdb's table, derived via immunoSEQ multiplex PCR, lists solely in-frame clones and lacks some. The sample shows some 80,000 clones, 85% to 95% of them seen only once. The V and J ends lost 4 bases and 1 base respectively, with 7 bases between them. This CDR3 contains 13 residues. This chain uses TRBV12-3 or TRBV12-4 with TRBJ1-1; D not resolved. Sequenced: blood. This receptor was obtained from a woman aged 60-70 years in good health. The CDR3: CASSWTENTEAFF. CDR3 nucleotide sequence: TGTGCCAGCAGTTGGACGGAGAACACTGAAGCTTTCTTT.